These T cell receptor beta chains were read from a single sample in a study of PD-1 blockade in classical Hodgkin lymphoma. Generated by immunoSEQ multiplex PCR, the TCRdb table keeps only in-frame clones and is missing some. The sample lists fewer than 30,000 clones, roughly nine tenths occurring once. The specimen sequenced was CD4+ T cells from blood. The origin of the receptors is a human donor with classical Hodgkin lymphoma. Each CDR3 is given with its conserved first and last residue. The order of the fields is CDR3 protein, CDR3 DNA, D gene, V gene, clone size, J gene. The D gene is left open where the match is weak. Clone size is stated in some rows and not others, as once, few, many or a class when expanded.

CDR3 protein: CASSVGQAENYEQYF
CDR3 DNA: TGTGCCAGCAGCGTAGGGCAGGCGGAGAACTACGAGCAGTACTTC
D gene: .
V gene: TRBV9
clone size: .
J gene: TRBJ2-7

CDR3 protein: CASLGTAPRYEQYF
CDR3 DNA: TGTGCCAGCCTCGGGACGGCCCCTAGGTACGAGCAGTACTTC
D gene: .
V gene: TRBV28
clone size: .
J gene: TRBJ2-7

CDR3 protein: CASSPGTAGNTEAFF
CDR3 DNA: TGTGCCAGCAGTCCGGGGACGGCGGGGAACACTGAAGCTTTCTTT
D gene: .
V gene: TRBV28
clone size: .
J gene: TRBJ1-1

CDR3 protein: CASSLIAANTEAFF
CDR3 DNA: TGTGCCAGCAGCTTAATTGCGGCGAACACTGAAGCTTTCTTT
D gene: .
V gene: TRBV7-8
clone size: few
J gene: TRBJ1-1

CDR3 protein: CASSPGPSYNEQFF
CDR3 DNA: TGTGCCAGCAGCCCGGGTCCCTCCTACAATGAGCAGTTCTTC
D gene: .
V gene: TRBV6-1
clone size: .
J gene: TRBJ2-1

CDR3 protein: CASSIAGQSSYEQYF
CDR3 DNA: TGTGCCAGTAGTATAGCGGGACAGAGCTCCTACGAGCAGTACTTC
D gene: TRBD1
V gene: TRBV19
clone size: .
J gene: TRBJ2-7

CDR3 protein: CASSIGSRGEQYF
CDR3 DNA: TGTGCCAGCAGTATCGGGAGCAGAGGGGAGCAGTACTTC
D gene: .
V gene: TRBV2
clone size: .
J gene: TRBJ2-7

CDR3 protein: CASRGRAGIDKNIQYF
CDR3 DNA: TGTGCCAGCAGAGGAAGGGCGGGGATTGACAAAAACATTCAGTACTTC
D gene: .
V gene: TRBV7-2
clone size: .
J gene: TRBJ2-4

CDR3 protein: CASSLSDRGNQPQHF
CDR3 DNA: TGTGCCAGCTCACTTTCAGACAGGGGAAATCAGCCCCAGCATTTT
D gene: TRBD1
V gene: TRBV18
clone size: few
J gene: TRBJ1-5

CDR3 protein: CASSLEAGTGKVGQYF
CDR3 DNA: TGTGCCAGCAGCTTAGAGGCCGGGACAGGGAAGGTTGGGCAGTACTTC
D gene: TRBD1
V gene: TRBV11-2
clone size: .
J gene: TRBJ2-7

CDR3 protein: CSVQTSGSGEQYF
CDR3 DNA: TGCAGCGTCCAGACTAGCGGGAGCGGCGAGCAGTACTTC
D gene: TRBD2
V gene: TRBV29-1
clone size: .
J gene: TRBJ2-7

CDR3 protein: CASSPGQGYNEQFF
CDR3 DNA: TGTGCCAGCAGTCCGGGACAGGGCTACAATGAGCAGTTCTTC
D gene: TRBD1
V gene: TRBV28
clone size: .
J gene: TRBJ2-1

CDR3 protein: CASSGDRETYEQYF
CDR3 DNA: TGTGCCAGTAGTGGGGACAGGGAGACCTACGAGCAGTACTTC
D gene: TRBD1
V gene: TRBV19
clone size: .
J gene: TRBJ2-7

CDR3 protein: CALAPCYGYTF
CDR3 DNA: TGTGCTCTCGCACCTTGCTATGGCTACACCTTC
D gene: .
V gene: TRBV21-1
clone size: few
J gene: TRBJ1-2

CDR3 protein: CASSLGIGMNTEAFF
CDR3 DNA: TGTGCCAGCAGCTTGGGTATAGGGATGAACACTGAAGCTTTCTTT
D gene: .
V gene: TRBV5-5
clone size: .
J gene: TRBJ1-1

CDR3 protein: CSVERLANGELFF
CDR3 DNA: TGCAGCGTTGAGAGACTAGCAAACGGGGAGCTGTTTTTT
D gene: TRBD2
V gene: TRBV29-1
clone size: .
J gene: TRBJ2-2

CDR3 protein: CASSQDWDRPPGAYEQYF
CDR3 DNA: TGCGCCAGCAGCCAAGATTGGGATCGCCCCCCGGGCGCCTACGAGCAGTACTTC
D gene: .
V gene: TRBV4-1
clone size: .
J gene: TRBJ2-7

CDR3 protein: CASSPVKAKNIQYF
CDR3 DNA: TGTGCCAGCTCACCGGTTAAAGCCAAAAACATTCAGTACTTC
D gene: .
V gene: TRBV18
clone size: .
J gene: TRBJ2-4

CDR3 protein: CAGTRPGVKLFSGNTIYF
CDR3 DNA: TGTGCCGGTACCCGCCCCGGGGTAAAGCTTTTCTCTGGAAACACCATATATTTT
D gene: .
V gene: TRBV21-1
clone size: .
J gene: TRBJ1-3

CDR3 protein: CASNQRMNTEAFF
CDR3 DNA: TGTGCCAGCAATCAACGGATGAACACTGAAGCTTTCTTT
D gene: .
V gene: TRBV6-1
clone size: .
J gene: TRBJ1-1

CDR3 protein: CASSVSSYNSPLHF
CDR3 DNA: TGTGCCAGCAGCGTCAGCTCCTATAATTCACCCCTCCACTTT
D gene: .
V gene: TRBV7-8
clone size: once
J gene: TRBJ1-6

CDR3 protein: CASRRRQETYEQYF
CDR3 DNA: TGTGCCAGCAGGAGGAGACAGGAGACCTACGAGCAGTACTTC
D gene: .
V gene: TRBV6-1
clone size: .
J gene: TRBJ2-7

CDR3 protein: CASSYSFRASYNEQFF
CDR3 DNA: TGTGCCAGCAGTTATTCCTTCCGGGCCTCCTACAATGAGCAGTTCTTC
D gene: .
V gene: TRBV6-6
clone size: .
J gene: TRBJ2-1

CDR3 protein: CAIRFGGEYEQYF
CDR3 DNA: TGTGCCATCAGGTTCGGGGGAGAGTACGAGCAGTACTTC
D gene: .
V gene: TRBV10-3
clone size: .
J gene: TRBJ2-7

CDR3 protein: CASSIVLGETQYF
CDR3 DNA: TGTGCCAGTAGTATAGTACTGGGAGAGACCCAGTACTTC
D gene: .
V gene: TRBV19
clone size: .
J gene: TRBJ2-5

CDR3 protein: CASSVFEATEETQYF
CDR3 DNA: TGTGCCAGCAGCGTATTCGAGGCTACCGAAGAGACCCAGTACTTC
D gene: .
V gene: TRBV9
clone size: .
J gene: TRBJ2-5

CDR3 protein: CASSPVSTTYEQYF
CDR3 DNA: TGTGCCAGCAGCCCCGTGTCTACCACCTACGAGCAGTACTTC
D gene: .
V gene: TRBV11-2
clone size: few
J gene: TRBJ2-7

CDR3 protein: CASSTQGNQPQHF
CDR3 DNA: TGTGCCAGTAGTACACAGGGCAATCAGCCCCAGCATTTT
D gene: .
V gene: TRBV19
clone size: .
J gene: TRBJ1-5

CDR3 protein: CASSLGGLVTEAFF
CDR3 DNA: TGTGCCAGCAGTTTAGGGGGTCTAGTCACTGAAGCTTTCTTT
D gene: .
V gene: TRBV27
clone size: .
J gene: TRBJ1-1

CDR3 protein: CASSKALLGLDLSYNEQFF
CDR3 DNA: TGTGCCAGCAGCAAAGCGCTTTTGGGGCTAGACCTATCCTACAATGAGCAGTTCTTC
D gene: .
V gene: TRBV21-1
clone size: .
J gene: TRBJ2-1

CDR3 protein: CASRGPRGGNTIYF
CDR3 DNA: TGTGCCAGCCGCGGGCCTCGGGGAGGAAACACCATATATTTT
D gene: .
V gene: TRBV28
clone size: .
J gene: TRBJ1-3

CDR3 protein: CASSLEASGSWNTQYF
CDR3 DNA: TGTGCCAGCAGCTTGGAGGCTAGCGGGAGTTGGAATACGCAGTATTTT
D gene: TRBD2
V gene: TRBV9
clone size: .
J gene: TRBJ2-3

CDR3 protein: CSVVVTLASPSGGETQYF
CDR3 DNA: TGCAGCGTTGTTGTCACCCTAGCTTCTCCCTCAGGAGGAGAGACCCAGTACTTC
D gene: .
V gene: TRBV29-1
clone size: .
J gene: TRBJ2-5

CDR3 protein: CASSTDGDFIYGYTF
CDR3 DNA: TGTGCCAGCAGTACCGATGGGGACTTTATCTATGGCTACACCTTC
D gene: .
V gene: TRBV28
clone size: .
J gene: TRBJ1-2

CDR3 protein: CASSKTDSYEQYF
CDR3 DNA: TGTGCCAGCTCGAAGACAGATTCCTACGAGCAGTACTTC
D gene: .
V gene: TRBV18
clone size: .
J gene: TRBJ2-7

CDR3 protein: CASSLSGSESEQYF
CDR3 DNA: TGCGCCAGCAGCTTGTCAGGTTCCGAGAGTGAGCAGTACTTC
D gene: .
V gene: TRBV5-1
clone size: .
J gene: TRBJ2-7

CDR3 protein: CASSPGQSSGNTIYF
CDR3 DNA: TGCGCCAGCAGCCCGGGACAGAGCTCTGGAAACACCATATATTTT
D gene: TRBD1
V gene: TRBV5-1
clone size: .
J gene: TRBJ1-3

CDR3 protein: CASSSGTGSEKLFF
CDR3 DNA: TGTGCCAGCAGCTCCGGGACAGGGAGTGAAAAACTGTTTTTT
D gene: TRBD1
V gene: TRBV7-2
clone size: .
J gene: TRBJ1-4

CDR3 protein: CASSARTGSTYEQYF
CDR3 DNA: TGTGCCAGCAGCGCGCGGACAGGGTCTACCTACGAGCAGTACTTC
D gene: TRBD1
V gene: TRBV5-4
clone size: .
J gene: TRBJ2-7

CDR3 protein: CASSLGTRSYEQYF
CDR3 DNA: TGTGCCAGCAGTTTAGGGACACGTTCCTACGAGCAGTACTTC
D gene: .
V gene: TRBV28
clone size: .
J gene: TRBJ2-7

CDR3 protein: CASSPTLPVSYTF
CDR3 DNA: TGTGCCAGCAGCCCAACGTTGCCGGTGAGCTACACCTTC
D gene: .
V gene: TRBV5-6
clone size: .
J gene: TRBJ1-2

CDR3 protein: CASSSSRGYQPQHF
CDR3 DNA: TGTGCCAGCAGTTCCAGCAGGGGCTATCAGCCCCAGCATTTT
D gene: .
V gene: TRBV27
clone size: .
J gene: TRBJ1-5

CDR3 protein: CASSHRQGVSGEQYF
CDR3 DNA: TGCGCCAGCAGCCACAGACAGGGGGTTTCCGGCGAGCAGTACTTC
D gene: TRBD1
V gene: TRBV4-1
clone size: once
J gene: TRBJ2-7

CDR3 protein: CASSQRGLAGYEQYF
CDR3 DNA: TGCGCCAGCAGCCAAAGGGGACTAGCGGGATACGAGCAGTACTTC
D gene: TRBD2
V gene: TRBV4-1
clone size: .
J gene: TRBJ2-7

CDR3 protein: CASSTGQEGNTIYF
CDR3 DNA: TGCGCCAGCAGCACCGGACAGGAGGGAAACACCATATATTTT
D gene: TRBD1
V gene: TRBV5-1
clone size: .
J gene: TRBJ1-3

CDR3 protein: CASSIPGLGETQYF
CDR3 DNA: TGTGCCAGCAGTATACCAGGGCTGGGGGAGACCCAGTACTTC
D gene: .
V gene: TRBV28
clone size: .
J gene: TRBJ2-5

CDR3 protein: CASRTSGTDTQYF
CDR3 DNA: TGTGCCAGCCGGACTAGCGGCACAGATACGCAGTATTTT
D gene: TRBD2
V gene: TRBV27
clone size: .
J gene: TRBJ2-3

CDR3 protein: CASSLWPYEQYF
CDR3 DNA: TGTGCCAGCAGCTTATGGCCCTACGAGCAGTACTTC
D gene: .
V gene: TRBV7-4
clone size: .
J gene: TRBJ2-7

CDR3 protein: CASKLGGGDSPLHF
CDR3 DNA: TGTGCCAGCAAGCTGGGAGGGGGTGATTCACCCCTCCACTTT
D gene: .
V gene: TRBV6-6
clone size: .
J gene: TRBJ1-6

CDR3 protein: CSVEDLRDRGWSTEAFF
CDR3 DNA: TGCAGCGTTGAAGATCTTCGGGACAGGGGTTGGAGCACTGAAGCTTTCTTT
D gene: TRBD1
V gene: TRBV29-1
clone size: .
J gene: TRBJ1-1

CDR3 protein: CAISESRGNTEAFF
CDR3 DNA: TGTGCCATCAGTGAGTCGAGGGGGAACACTGAAGCTTTCTTT
D gene: .
V gene: TRBV10-3
clone size: .
J gene: TRBJ1-1

CDR3 protein: CASSPLSNTGELFF
CDR3 DNA: TGTGCCAGCAGCCCCCTGTCCAACACCGGGGAGCTGTTTTTT
D gene: .
V gene: TRBV7-9
clone size: .
J gene: TRBJ2-2

CDR3 protein: CASSPGMAETQYF
CDR3 DNA: TGTGCCAGCAGCCCCGGGATGGCGGAGACCCAGTACTTC
D gene: .
V gene: TRBV7-2
clone size: .
J gene: TRBJ2-5

CDR3 protein: CATRGNRVNTEAFF
CDR3 DNA: TGTGCCACACGTGGGAACAGGGTAAACACTGAAGCTTTCTTT
D gene: .
V gene: TRBV15
clone size: .
J gene: TRBJ1-1

CDR3 protein: CASSLGAYEQYF
CDR3 DNA: TGTGCCAGCAGCTTAGGCGCCTACGAGCAGTACTTC
D gene: .
V gene: TRBV11-2
clone size: .
J gene: TRBJ2-7